Detailed here is one T cell receptor (beta chain). The record originates from a study of a mutant IDH1 vaccine in newly diagnosed glioma. Study overall: Treated patients, 62.5% male and approximately 38% female, averaged approximately 40 years of age.

With 4 bases clipped from V and 2 bases from J, the junction kept 4 bases outside the gene matches. This CDR3 has 14 amino acids. The germline gives CDR1 SGDLS, CDR2 YYNGEE. This sample's time point: baseline, week 1 (first vaccination visit). The treatment denotes: pre-vaccination baseline after standard-of-care therapy. Sequencing used immunoSEQ multiplex PCR; TCRdb keeps in-frame clones, though not all of them. The table has about 36,000 clones, roughly 92% seen once. This sequence was found in a man younger than 35 with glioma. The rearrangement links TRBV9 to TRBJ1-2, with 8 bases fitting TRBD1. The sequences come from PBMCs, collected from a glioma patient treated with radiotherapy, temozolomide or both. CDR3 bases: TGTGCCAGCAGCTCTCGGACAGGGAACTATGGCTACACCTTC. It encodes CASSSRTGNYGYTF. Full variable domain (rest looked up from reference TRBV9 and TRBJ1-2): DSGVTQTPKHLITATGQRVTLRCSPRSGDLSVYWYQQSLDQGLQFLIQYYNGEERAKGNILERFSAQQFPDLHSELNLSSLELGDSALYFCASSSRTGNYGYTFGSGTRLTVV.